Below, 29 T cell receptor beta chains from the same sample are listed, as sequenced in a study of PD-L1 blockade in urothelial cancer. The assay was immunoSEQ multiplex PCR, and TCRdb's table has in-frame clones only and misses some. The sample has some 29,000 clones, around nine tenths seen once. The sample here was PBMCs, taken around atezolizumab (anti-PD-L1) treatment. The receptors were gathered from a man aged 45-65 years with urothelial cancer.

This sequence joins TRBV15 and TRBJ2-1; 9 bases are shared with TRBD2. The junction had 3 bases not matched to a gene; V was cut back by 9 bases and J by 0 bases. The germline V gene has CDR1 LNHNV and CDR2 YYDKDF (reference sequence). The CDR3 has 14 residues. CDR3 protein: CATSRGGSYNEQFF. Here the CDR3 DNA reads TGTGCCACTTCGCGGGGGGGCTCCTACAATGAGCAGTTCTTC. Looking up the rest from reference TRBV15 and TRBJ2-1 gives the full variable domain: DAMVIQNPRYQVTQFGKPVTLSCSQTLNHNVMYWYQQKSSQAPKLLFHYYDKDFNNEADTPDNFQSRRPNTSFCFLDIRSPGLGDTAMYLCATSRGGSYNEQFFGPGTRLTVL.

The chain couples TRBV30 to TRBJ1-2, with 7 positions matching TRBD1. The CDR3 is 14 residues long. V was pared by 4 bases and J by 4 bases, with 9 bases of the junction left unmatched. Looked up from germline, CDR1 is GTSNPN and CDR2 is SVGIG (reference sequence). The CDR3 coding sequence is TGTGCCTGGACCACACCAGGGGGTTTCTATGGCTACACCTTC. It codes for CAWTTPGGFYGYTF.

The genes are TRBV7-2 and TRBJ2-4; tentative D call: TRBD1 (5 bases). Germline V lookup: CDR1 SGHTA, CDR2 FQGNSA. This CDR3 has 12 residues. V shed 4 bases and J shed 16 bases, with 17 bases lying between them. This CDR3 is CASSSRPGPLYF. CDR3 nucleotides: TGTGCCAGCAGCTCTAGACCAGGGCCTCTTTACTTC. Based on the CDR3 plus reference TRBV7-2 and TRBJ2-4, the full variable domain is GAGVSQSPSNKVTEKGKDVELRCDPISGHTALYWYRQSLGQGLEFLIYFQGNSAPDKSGLPSDRFSAERTGGSVSTLTIQRTQQEDSAVYLCASSSRPGPLYFGAGTRLSVL.

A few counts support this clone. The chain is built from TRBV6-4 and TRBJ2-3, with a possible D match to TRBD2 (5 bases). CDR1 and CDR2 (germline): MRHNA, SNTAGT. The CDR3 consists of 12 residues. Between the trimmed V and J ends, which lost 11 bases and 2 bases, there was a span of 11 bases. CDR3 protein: CASKDFTDTQYF. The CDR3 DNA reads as TGTGCCTCCAAGGACTTCACAGATACGCAGTATTTT.

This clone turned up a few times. The CDR3 DNA follows: TGTGCCAGCAGCGCCCCCGCCCTAGCGGGCCAAGAGACCCAGTACTTC. This codes for CASSAPALAGQETQYF. The V call is TRBV9, the J call TRBJ2-5, with TRBD2 identical over 8 bases. The CDR3 is 16 amino acids. Germline trimming cut 3 bases from V and 1 base from J; bases unmatched to any gene: 8. Germline CDR1 and CDR2: SGDLS and YYNGEE.

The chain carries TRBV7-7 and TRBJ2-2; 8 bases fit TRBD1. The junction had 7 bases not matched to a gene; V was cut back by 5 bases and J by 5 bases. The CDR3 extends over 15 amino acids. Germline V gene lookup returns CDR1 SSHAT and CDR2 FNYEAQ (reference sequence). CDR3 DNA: TGTGCCAGCAGCCAAGGACAGGGCAAGACCGGGGAGCTGTTTTTT. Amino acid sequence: CASSQGQGKTGELFF.

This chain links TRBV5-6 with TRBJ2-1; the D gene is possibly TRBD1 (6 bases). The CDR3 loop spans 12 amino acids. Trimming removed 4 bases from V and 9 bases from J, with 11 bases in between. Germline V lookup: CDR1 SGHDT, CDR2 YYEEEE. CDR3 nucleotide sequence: TGTGCCAGCAGCGCCACAGGGATTGAGCAGTTCTTC. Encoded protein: CASSATGIEQFF.

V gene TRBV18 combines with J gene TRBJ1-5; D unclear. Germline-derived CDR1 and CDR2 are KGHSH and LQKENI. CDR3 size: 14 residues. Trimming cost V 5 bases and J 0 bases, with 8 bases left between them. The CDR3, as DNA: TGTGCCAGCTCATCAGACACTAGCAATCAGCCCCAGCATTTT. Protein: CASSSDTSNQPQHF.

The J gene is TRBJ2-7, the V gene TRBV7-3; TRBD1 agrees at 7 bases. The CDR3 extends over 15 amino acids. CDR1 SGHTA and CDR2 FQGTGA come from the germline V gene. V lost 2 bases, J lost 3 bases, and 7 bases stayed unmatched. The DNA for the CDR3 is TGTGCCAGCAGCTTACTACCGGGACAGATCTACGAGCAGTACTTC. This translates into CASSLLPGQIYEQYF.

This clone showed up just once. The CDR3 DNA reads TGTGCCAGCAGTGTAGGACAGGGACCCTACGAGCAGTACTTC. Translation gives CASSVGQGPYEQYF. The chain is built from TRBV6-5 and TRBJ2-7; the match to TRBD1 covers 8 bases. The CDR3 runs 14 residues. Germline V CDR1 and CDR2: MNHEY, SVGAGI. Trimming at V came to 5 bases and at J to 2 bases, leaving 5 bases not matched to a gene.

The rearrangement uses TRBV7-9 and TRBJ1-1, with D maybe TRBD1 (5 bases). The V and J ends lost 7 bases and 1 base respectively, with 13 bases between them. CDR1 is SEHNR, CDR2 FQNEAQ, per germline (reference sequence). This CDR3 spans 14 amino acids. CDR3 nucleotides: TGTGCCAGCACCTTCACAGGCCCGAACACTGAAGCTTTCTTT. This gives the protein CASTFTGPNTEAFF. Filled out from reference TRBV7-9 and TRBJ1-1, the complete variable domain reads DTGVSQNPRHKITKRGQNVTFRCDPISEHNRLYWYRQTLGQGPEFLTYFQNEAQLEKSRLLSDRFSAERPKGSFSTLEIQRTEQGDSAMYLCASTFTGPNTEAFFGQGTRLTVV.

CDR3 in DNA: TGTGCCAGCAGTTTGGCAGCGGGAGCGTACTACGAGCAGTACTTC. Translated, it gives CASSLAAGAYYEQYF. This chain joins TRBV27 and TRBJ2-7; TRBD2 agrees at 8 bases. This CDR3 is 15 amino acids long. V shed 3 bases, J shed 3 bases, and the junction held 7 bases outside the gene matches. The germline CDR1 and CDR2 sequences are MNHEY and SMNVEV (reference sequence).

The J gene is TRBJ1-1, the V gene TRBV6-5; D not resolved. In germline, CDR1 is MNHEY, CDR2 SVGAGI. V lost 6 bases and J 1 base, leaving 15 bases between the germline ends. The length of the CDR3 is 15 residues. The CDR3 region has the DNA TGTGCCAGCAGCCTTCAAACCGGGAAGAACACTGAAGCTTTCTTT. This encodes CASSLQTGKNTEAFF.

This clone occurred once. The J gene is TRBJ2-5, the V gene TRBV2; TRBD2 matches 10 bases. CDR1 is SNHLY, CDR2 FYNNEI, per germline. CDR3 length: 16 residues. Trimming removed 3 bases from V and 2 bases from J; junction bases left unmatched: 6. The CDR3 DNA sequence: TGTGCCAGCAGTGATTCTAGCGGGGGAAAACAAGAGACCCAGTACTTC. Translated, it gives CASSDSSGGKQETQYF. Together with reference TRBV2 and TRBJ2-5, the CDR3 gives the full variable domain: EPEVTQTPSHQVTQMGQEVILRCVPISNHLYFYWYRQILGQKVEFLVSFYNNEISEKSEIFDDQFSVERPDGSNFTLKIRSTKLEDSAMYFCASSDSSGGKQETQYFGPGTRLLVL.

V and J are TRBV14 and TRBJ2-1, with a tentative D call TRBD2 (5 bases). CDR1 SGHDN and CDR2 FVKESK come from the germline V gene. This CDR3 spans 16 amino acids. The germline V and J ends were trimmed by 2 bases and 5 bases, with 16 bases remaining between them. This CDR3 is CASSQNRGLRNNEQFF. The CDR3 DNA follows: TGTGCCAGCAGCCAAAATCGAGGACTTCGGAACAATGAGCAGTTCTTC.

In nucleotides, the CDR3 is TGTGCCAGCATTGGGGGGGCGGGGCTGGGTGGCTACACCTTC. Its protein product is CASIGGAGLGGYTF. The chain is built from TRBV6-1 and TRBJ1-2; the D gene is possibly TRBD1 (6 bases). The ends were cut back, 7 bases at V and 7 bases at J, with 19 bases in the middle. The CDR3 is 14 amino acids. Looked up from germline, CDR1 is MNHNS and CDR2 is SASEGT.

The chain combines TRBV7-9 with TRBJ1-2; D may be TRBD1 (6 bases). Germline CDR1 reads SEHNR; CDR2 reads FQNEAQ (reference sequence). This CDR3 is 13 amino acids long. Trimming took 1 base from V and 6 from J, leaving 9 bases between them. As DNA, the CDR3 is TGTGCCAGCAGCTTAGGATCAGGGGATGGCTACACCTTC. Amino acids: CASSLGSGDGYTF. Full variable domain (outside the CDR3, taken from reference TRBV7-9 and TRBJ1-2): DTGVSQNPRHKITKRGQNVTFRCDPISEHNRLYWYRQTLGQGPEFLTYFQNEAQLEKSRLLSDRFSAERPKGSFSTLEIQRTEQGDSAMYLCASSLGSGDGYTFGSGTRLTVV.

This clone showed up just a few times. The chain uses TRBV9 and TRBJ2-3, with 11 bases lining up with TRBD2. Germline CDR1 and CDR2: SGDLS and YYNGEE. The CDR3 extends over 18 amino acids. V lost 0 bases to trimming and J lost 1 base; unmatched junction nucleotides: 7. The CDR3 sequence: CASSVGGGSGGGTDTQYF. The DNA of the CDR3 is TGTGCCAGCAGCGTAGGGGGAGGTAGCGGGGGGGGCACAGATACGCAGTATTTT.

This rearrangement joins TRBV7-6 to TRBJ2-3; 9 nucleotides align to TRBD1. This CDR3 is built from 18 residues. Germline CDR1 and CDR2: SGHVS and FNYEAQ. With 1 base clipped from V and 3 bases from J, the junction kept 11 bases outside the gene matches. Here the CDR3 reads CASSLGDRGVVRTDTQYF. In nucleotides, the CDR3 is TGTGCCAGCAGCTTAGGCGACAGGGGGGTGGTGAGGACAGATACGCAGTATTTT.

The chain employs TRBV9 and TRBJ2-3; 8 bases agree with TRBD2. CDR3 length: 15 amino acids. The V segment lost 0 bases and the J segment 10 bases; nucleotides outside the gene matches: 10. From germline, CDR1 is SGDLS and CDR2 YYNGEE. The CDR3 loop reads CASSVVGGANSAQYF. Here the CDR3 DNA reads TGTGCCAGCAGCGTAGTCGGGGGGGCAAACTCCGCGCAGTATTTT.

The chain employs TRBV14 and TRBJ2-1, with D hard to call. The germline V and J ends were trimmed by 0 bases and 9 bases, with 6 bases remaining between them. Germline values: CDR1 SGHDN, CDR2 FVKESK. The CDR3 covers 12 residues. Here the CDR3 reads CASSQEPIEQFF. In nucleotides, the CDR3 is TGTGCCAGCAGCCAAGAGCCTATTGAGCAGTTCTTC.

The CDR3 loop reads CASSLPTGTGSYEQYF. CDR3 DNA: TGTGCCAGCAGCTTACCTACCGGGACAGGCTCCTACGAGCAGTACTTC. V and J are TRBV7-2 and TRBJ2-7, with TRBD1 identical over 8 bases. Trimming cost V 2 bases and J 0 bases; bases outside gene matches: 6. This CDR3 is built from 16 residues. The germline gives CDR1 SGHTA, CDR2 FQGNSA.

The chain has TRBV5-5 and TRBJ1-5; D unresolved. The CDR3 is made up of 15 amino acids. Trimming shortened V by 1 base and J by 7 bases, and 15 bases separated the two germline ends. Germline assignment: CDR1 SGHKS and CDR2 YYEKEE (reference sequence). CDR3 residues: CASSLTDDSGQPQHF. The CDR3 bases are TGTGCCAGCAGCTTGACCGACGATTCGGGACAGCCCCAGCATTTT.

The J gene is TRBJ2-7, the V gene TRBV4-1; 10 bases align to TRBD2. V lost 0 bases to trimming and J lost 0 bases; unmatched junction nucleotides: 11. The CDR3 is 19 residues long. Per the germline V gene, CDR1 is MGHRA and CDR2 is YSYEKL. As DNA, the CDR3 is TGCGCCAGCAGCCAAGATGGTACTAGCGGGGCGTCGTTCTCCTACGAGCAGTACTTC. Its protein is CASSQDGTSGASFSYEQYF.

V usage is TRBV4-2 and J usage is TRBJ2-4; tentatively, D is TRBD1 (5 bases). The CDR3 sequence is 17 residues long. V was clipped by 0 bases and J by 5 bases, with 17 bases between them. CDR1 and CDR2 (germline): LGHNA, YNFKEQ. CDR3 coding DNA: TGTGCCAGCAGCCAAGATCCGCAGGGAATAGCTGAAAACATTCAGTACTTC. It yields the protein CASSQDPQGIAENIQYF.

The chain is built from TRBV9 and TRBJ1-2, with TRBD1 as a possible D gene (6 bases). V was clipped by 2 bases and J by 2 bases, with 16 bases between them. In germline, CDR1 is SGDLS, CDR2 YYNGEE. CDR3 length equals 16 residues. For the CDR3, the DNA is TGTGCCAGCAGCGTGAGCCGGGGGGGACAAAACTATGGCTACACCTTC. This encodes CASSVSRGGQNYGYTF.

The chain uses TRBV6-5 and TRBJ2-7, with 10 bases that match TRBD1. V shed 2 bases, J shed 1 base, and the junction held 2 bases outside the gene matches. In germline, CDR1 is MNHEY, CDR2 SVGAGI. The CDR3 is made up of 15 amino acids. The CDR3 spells CASSYRDRGSYEQYF. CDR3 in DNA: TGTGCCAGCAGTTACCGGGACAGGGGTTCCTACGAGCAGTACTTC.

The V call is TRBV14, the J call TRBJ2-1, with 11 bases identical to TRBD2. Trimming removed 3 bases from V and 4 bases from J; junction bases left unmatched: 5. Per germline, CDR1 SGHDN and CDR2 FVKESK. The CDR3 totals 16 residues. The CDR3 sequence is CASSHLAGGSYNEQFF. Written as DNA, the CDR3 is TGTGCCAGCAGCCACCTAGCGGGAGGTTCATACAATGAGCAGTTCTTC.

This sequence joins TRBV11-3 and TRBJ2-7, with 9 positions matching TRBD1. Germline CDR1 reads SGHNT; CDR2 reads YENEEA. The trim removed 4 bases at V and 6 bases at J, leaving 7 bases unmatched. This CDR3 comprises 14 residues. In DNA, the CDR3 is TGTGCCAGCAGCTCCGGGACAGGGTTTGGCGAGCAGTACTTC. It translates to CASSSGTGFGEQYF.